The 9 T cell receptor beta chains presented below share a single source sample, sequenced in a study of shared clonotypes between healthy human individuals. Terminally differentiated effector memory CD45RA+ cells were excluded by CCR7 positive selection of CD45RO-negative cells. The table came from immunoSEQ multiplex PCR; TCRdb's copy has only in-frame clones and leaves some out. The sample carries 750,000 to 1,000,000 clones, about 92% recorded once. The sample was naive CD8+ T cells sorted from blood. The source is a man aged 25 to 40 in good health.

CDR3 nucleotide sequence: TGTGCCAGCAGTTCAATAGGACAGGACTACTCTGGAAACACCATATATTTT. Its translation: CASSSIGQDYSGNTIYF. This chain connects TRBV27 to TRBJ1-3; TRBD1 matches 7 bases. CDR1 is MNHEY and CDR2 is SMNVEV in the germline V gene (reference sequence). This CDR3 contains 17 residues. After removal of 4 bases from V and 0 bases from J, the junction contained 9 bases not matched to a gene.

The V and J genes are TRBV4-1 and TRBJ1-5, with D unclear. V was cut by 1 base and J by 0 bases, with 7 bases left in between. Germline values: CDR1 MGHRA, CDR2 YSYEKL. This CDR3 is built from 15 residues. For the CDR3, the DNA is TGCGCCAGCAGCCAAGTTTGGGTTAGCAATCAGCCCCAGCATTTT. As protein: CASSQVWVSNQPQHF.

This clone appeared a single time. CDR3 coding DNA: TGTGCCAGCAGCCGAGAAAAGCGGGACTTTTACGAGCAGTACTTC. This encodes CASSREKRDFYEQYF. The V gene is TRBV28, the J gene TRBJ2-7, with TRBD2 identical over 7 bases. V lost 6 bases and J lost 4; bases outside the gene matches: 12. Looked up from germline, CDR1 is MDHEN and CDR2 is SYDVKM. This CDR3 is 15 amino acids long.

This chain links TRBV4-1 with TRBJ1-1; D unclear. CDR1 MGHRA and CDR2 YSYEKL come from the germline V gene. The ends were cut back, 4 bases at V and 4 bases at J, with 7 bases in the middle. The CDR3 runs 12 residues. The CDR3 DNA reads TGCGCCAGCAGCCTGACGGGCACTGAAGCTTTCTTT. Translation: CASSLTGTEAFF.

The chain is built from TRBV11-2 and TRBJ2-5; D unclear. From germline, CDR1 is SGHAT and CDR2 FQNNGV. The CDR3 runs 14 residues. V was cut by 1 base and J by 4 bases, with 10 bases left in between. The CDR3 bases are TGTGCCAGCAGCTTAGTCCCGGGCTTAGAGACCCAGTACTTC. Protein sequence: CASSLVPGLETQYF.

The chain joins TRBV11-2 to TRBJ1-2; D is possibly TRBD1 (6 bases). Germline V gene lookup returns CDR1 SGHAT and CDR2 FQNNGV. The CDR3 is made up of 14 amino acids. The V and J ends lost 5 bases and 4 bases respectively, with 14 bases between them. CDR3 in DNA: TGTGCCAGCAGCCCCCCAGGGGAAGTCTATGGCTACACCTTC. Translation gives CASSPPGEVYGYTF.

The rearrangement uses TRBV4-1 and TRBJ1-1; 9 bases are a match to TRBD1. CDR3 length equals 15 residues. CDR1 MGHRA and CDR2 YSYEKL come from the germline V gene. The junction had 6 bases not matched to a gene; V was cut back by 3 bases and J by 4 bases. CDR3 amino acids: CASSHPPTGGTEAFF. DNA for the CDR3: TGCGCCAGCAGCCACCCACCGACAGGGGGCACTGAAGCTTTCTTT.

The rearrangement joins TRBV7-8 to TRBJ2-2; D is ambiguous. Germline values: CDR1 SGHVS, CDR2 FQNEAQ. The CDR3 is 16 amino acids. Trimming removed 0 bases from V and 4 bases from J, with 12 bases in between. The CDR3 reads CASSLAINVRTGELFF. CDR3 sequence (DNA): TGTGCCAGCAGCTTAGCCATCAATGTGCGCACCGGGGAGCTGTTTTTT.

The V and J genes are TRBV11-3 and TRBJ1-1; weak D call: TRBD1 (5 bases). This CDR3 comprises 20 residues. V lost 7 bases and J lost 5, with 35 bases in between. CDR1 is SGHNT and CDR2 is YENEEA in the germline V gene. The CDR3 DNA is TGTGCCAGCACTCCTAAACGTGCAGCCGCGGACACGGACATAGGGACTGAAGCTTTCTTT. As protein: CASTPKRAAADTDIGTEAFF.